The 7 T cell receptor beta chains listed next were all sequenced from one sample in a study of T cells in localized non-small cell lung cancer (dated by TCRdb to 2018 to 2021). The library came from the immunoSEQ multiplex PCR assay. This immuneACCESS table, as held by TCRdb, lists in-frame sequences with V and J called but not all clones. Of the missing ones, under half trace to an unresolved V gene in checked studies; the others have no known cause. The sample table shows about 33,000 clones, and approximately 87% are seen once. Together, the top ten hold about 3.8% of the sample. The source material was peripheral blood, sampled before any cancer treatment. The receptor source for this set is a man aged 35 to 70 with stage I lung adenocarcinoma.

This chain uses TRBV4-1 with TRBJ2-7; a possible D gene is TRBD1 (5 bases). Deletions cut 0 bases from V and 2 bases from J, with 20 bases between. Per the germline V gene, CDR1 is MGHRA and CDR2 is YSYEKL. The CDR3 contains 18 residues. The CDR3 DNA reads TGCGCCAGCAGCCAAGATACCCCCCTGGGGCTCATCCCCTACGAGCAGTACTTC. Protein product: CASSQDTPLGLIPYEQYF.

The chain links TRBV29-1 to TRBJ1-1, with D perhaps matching TRBD1 (6 bases). The V end was cut by 1 base, the J end by 5 bases, with 17 bases between. Germline V gene lookup returns CDR1 SQVTM and CDR2 ANQGSEA. CDR3 length equals 15 residues. The CDR3 here is CSVEAGGGEVTEAFF. CDR3 DNA: TGCAGCGTTGAAGCCGGGGGGGGCGAGGTAACTGAAGCTTTCTTT.

The V call is TRBV20-1, the J call TRBJ2-3, with D uncertain. The CDR3 has 11 amino acids. Germline V gene data show CDR1 as DFQATT and CDR2 as SNEGSKA (reference sequence). V lost 6 bases, J lost 6 bases, and 10 bases lay in between. The CDR3 coding sequence is TGCAGTGCCTTCCTCCGGGATACGCAGTATTTT. It is translated as CSAFLRDTQYF.

The genes are TRBV4-1 and TRBJ1-1; 11 bases line up with TRBD1. The CDR3 consists of 16 residues. Looked up from germline, CDR1 is MGHRA and CDR2 is YSYEKL. V lost 3 bases and J lost 2; bases outside the gene matches: 5. The CDR3 nucleotides read TGCGCCAGCAGCCAGGTGAGGACAGGGGGCAACACTGAAGCTTTCTTT. This sequence encodes CASSQVRTGGNTEAFF.

The chain links TRBV11-3 to TRBJ2-1; D is possibly TRBD1 (6 bases). CDR3 size: 13 residues. Germline assignment: CDR1 SGHNT and CDR2 YENEEA. Trimming pared 5 bases from V and 8 bases from J, leaving 13 bases between. The CDR3 nucleotides are TGTGCCAGCAGCCCCGAACAGGGACATGAGCAGTTCTTC. This sequence encodes CASSPEQGHEQFF.

The CDR3 loop reads CASSSSDTQYF. In DNA form, the CDR3 reads TGTGCCAGCAGTTCTTCAGATACGCAGTATTTT. The J gene is TRBJ2-3, the V gene TRBV6-5; D gene uncertain. Germline CDR1 and CDR2: MNHEY and SVGAGI. This CDR3 has 11 residues. The V end was cut by 4 bases, the J end by 4 bases, with 3 bases between.

This chain joins TRBV7-8 and TRBJ2-3; no definite D call. This CDR3 is 12 amino acids long. Trimming cost V 6 bases and J 3 bases, with 7 bases left between them. Germline assignment: CDR1 SGHVS and CDR2 FQNEAQ. The DNA of the CDR3 is TGTGCCAGCAGTCGAACAACAGATACGCAGTATTTT. This gives the protein CASSRTTDTQYF.